The clone carrying this T cell receptor beta chain was observed a single time. The sample originates from a study of blood T cell repertoires in COVID-19. Turning to the study itself: Material from acute and convalescent COVID-19 was sourced from the United States, Italy and Spain.

CDR1 is SNHLY and CDR2 is FYNNEI in the germline V gene. Trimming left V 0 bases short and J 7 bases short, with 12 bases between. The CDR3 spans 14 residues. Under the authors' procedure: Estimated nucleated cell counts came from reference gene primer amplification. TCRdb keeps only in-frame clones here, not all; method: immunoSEQ multiplex PCR. V and J calls and clone size come straight from that table; D and trimming were deduced from the DNA. The repertoire holds about 250,000 clones, around 85% seen once, with 9.1% in the top ten. Cohorts were determined from participant-reported clinical history.

The sequenced sample consisted of PBMCs or T cells enriched from blood (not recorded which). The chain is built from TRBV2 and TRBJ2-5, with D possibly TRBD2 on 7 matching bases. This receptor was obtained from a woman aged 45 to 65 with acute COVID-19. In nucleotides, the CDR3 is TGTGCCAGCAGTGAAGCACAGGGAGGGGGGACCCAGTACTTC. It encodes CASSEAQGGGTQYF.